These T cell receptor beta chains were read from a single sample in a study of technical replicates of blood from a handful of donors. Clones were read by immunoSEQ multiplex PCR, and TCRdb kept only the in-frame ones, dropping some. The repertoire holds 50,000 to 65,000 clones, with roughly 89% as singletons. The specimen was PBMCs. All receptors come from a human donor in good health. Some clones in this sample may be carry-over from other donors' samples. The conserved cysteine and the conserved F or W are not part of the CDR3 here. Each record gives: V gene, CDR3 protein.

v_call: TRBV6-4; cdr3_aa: ASSKQANSIHNEQF
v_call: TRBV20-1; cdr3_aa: SALRVGEQY
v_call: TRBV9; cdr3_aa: ASSVAPASGQETQY
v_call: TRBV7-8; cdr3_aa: ASRIGGDRGHQPQH
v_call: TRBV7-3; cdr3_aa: ASSLFAGARPSNEQF
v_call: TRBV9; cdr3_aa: ASSAGGPSYNEQF
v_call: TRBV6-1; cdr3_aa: ASRTGTSNQPQH
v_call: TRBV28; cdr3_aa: ASRTGGTEHYGYT
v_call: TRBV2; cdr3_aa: ASSAGEAYNSPLH
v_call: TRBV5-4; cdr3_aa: ASSLGSGGLGEQY